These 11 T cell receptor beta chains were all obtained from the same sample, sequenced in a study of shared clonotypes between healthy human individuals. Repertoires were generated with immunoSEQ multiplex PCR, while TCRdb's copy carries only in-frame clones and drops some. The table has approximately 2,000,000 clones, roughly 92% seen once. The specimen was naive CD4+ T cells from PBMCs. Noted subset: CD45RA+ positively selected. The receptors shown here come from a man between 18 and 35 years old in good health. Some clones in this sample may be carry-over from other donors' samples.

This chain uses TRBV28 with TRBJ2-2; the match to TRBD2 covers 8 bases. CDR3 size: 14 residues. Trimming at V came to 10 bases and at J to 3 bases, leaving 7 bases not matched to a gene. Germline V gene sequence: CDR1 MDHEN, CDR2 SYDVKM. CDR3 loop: CATRGGRYTGELFF. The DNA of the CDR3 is TGTGCCACGAGGGGCGGGAGGTACACCGGGGAGCTGTTTTTT.

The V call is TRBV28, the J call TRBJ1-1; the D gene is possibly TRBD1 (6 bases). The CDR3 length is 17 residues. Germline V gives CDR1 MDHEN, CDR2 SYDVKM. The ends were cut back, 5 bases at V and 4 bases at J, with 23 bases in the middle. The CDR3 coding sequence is TGTGCCAGCAGTCGCCCAAACAGGGCCTCTGCAGGCACTGAAGCTTTCTTT. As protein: CASSRPNRASAGTEAFF.

CDR3: CASSLLSGGNGETQYF. Here the CDR3 DNA reads TGCGCCAGCAGCCTGCTGTCGGGAGGGAATGGGGAGACCCAGTACTTC. The chain couples TRBV4-1 to TRBJ2-5; TRBD2 agrees at 8 bases. The V gene's germline CDR1 is MGHRA and CDR2 YSYEKL. J was trimmed by 5 bases and V by 4 bases; bases with no gene match: 12. The CDR3 sequence is 16 residues long.

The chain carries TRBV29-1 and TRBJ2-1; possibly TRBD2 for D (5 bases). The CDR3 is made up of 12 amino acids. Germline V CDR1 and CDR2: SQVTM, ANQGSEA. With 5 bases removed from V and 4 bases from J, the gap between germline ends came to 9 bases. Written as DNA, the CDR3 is TGCAGCGTTTTCGGGGTTTACAATGAGCAGTTCTTC. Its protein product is CSVFGVYNEQFF.

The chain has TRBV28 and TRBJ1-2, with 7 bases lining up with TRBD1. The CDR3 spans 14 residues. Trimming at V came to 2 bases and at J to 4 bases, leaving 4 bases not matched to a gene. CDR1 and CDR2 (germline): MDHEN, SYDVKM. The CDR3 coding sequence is TGTGCCAGCAGTTTAGCGGGACAGATCTATGGCTACACCTTC. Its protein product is CASSLAGQIYGYTF.

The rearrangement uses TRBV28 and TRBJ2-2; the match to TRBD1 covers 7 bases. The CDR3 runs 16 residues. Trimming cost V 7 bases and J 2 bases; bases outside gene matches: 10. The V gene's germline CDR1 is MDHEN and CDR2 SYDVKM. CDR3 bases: TGTGCCAGCAACCAACAGGGGCCCCCCAACACCGGGGAGCTGTTTTTT. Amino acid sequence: CASNQQGPPNTGELFF.

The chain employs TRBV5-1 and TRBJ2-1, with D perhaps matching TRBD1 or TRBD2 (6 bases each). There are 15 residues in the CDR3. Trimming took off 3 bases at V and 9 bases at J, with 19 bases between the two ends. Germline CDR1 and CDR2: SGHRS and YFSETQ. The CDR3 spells CASSSGVATRTEQFF. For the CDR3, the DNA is TGCGCCAGCAGCTCAGGGGTTGCGACTAGAACTGAGCAGTTCTTC.

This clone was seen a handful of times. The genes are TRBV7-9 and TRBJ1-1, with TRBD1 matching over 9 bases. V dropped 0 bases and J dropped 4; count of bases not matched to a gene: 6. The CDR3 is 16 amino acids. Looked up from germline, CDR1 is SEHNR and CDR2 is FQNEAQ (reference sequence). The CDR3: CASSLAGDRVSTEAFF. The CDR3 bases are TGTGCCAGCAGCTTAGCGGGGGACAGGGTGAGCACTGAAGCTTTCTTT.

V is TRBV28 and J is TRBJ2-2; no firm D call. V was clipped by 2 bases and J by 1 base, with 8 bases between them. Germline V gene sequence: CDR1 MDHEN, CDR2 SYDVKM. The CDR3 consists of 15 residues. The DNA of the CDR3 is TGTGCCAGCAGTTTACAGCTGGGGAACACCGGGGAGCTGTTTTTT. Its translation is CASSLQLGNTGELFF.

Here the CDR3 DNA reads TGTGCCAGCAGTTTCGCCAGTTCTCCGAACTATGGCTACACCTTC. It encodes CASSFASSPNYGYTF. V and J are TRBV28 and TRBJ1-2; D gene unclear. There are 15 residues in the CDR3. The V gene's germline CDR1 is MDHEN and CDR2 SYDVKM. With 3 bases removed from V and 2 bases from J, the gap between germline ends came to 13 bases.

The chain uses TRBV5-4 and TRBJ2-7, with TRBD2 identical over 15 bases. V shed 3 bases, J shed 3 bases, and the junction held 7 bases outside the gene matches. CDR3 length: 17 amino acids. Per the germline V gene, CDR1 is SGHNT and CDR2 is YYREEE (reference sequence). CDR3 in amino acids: CASSSGTSGRRVYEQYF. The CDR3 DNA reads TGTGCCAGCAGCTCAGGGACTAGCGGGAGGCGGGTCTACGAGCAGTACTTC.